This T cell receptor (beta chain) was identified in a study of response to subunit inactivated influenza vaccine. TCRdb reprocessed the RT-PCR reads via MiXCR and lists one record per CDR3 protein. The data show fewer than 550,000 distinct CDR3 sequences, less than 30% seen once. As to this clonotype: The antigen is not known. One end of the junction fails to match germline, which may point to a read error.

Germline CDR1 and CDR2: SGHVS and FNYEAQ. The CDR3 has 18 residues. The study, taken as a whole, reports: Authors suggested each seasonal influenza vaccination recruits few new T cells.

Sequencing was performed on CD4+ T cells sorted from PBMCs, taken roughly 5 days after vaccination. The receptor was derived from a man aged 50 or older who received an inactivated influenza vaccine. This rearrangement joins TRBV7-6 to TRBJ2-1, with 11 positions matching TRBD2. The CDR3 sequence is CASSLAMASGGLYNEQFF. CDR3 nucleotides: TGTGCCAGCAGCCTAGCGATGGCTAGCGGGGGGCTGTACAATGAGCAGTTCTTC.